The rows below give T cell receptor beta chains drawn from one sample of a study of regulatory T cells in long-lasting Graves disease. One entry per CDR3 protein results from TCRdb running MiXCR on the multiplex PCR reads. The sample records 200,000 to 300,000 distinct CDR3 sequences, about 19% being singletons. This sample comprised peripheral blood mononuclear cells (PBMCs), obtained at new diagnosis, from a patient treated with antithyroid drugs. The receptors here all came from a female donor with Graves disease. The CDR3 runs from the conserved cysteine through the conserved F or W. D genes are given only for firm matches.

V: TRBV27
D: TRBD1
CDR3: CASSPWDRGAYGYTF

V: TRBV7-3
D: TRBD1
CDR3: CASSSPGQGLRNEQFF

V: TRBV4-3
D: TRBD2
CDR3: CASSQMGSSGLSYNEQFF

V: TRBV11-2
D: -
CDR3: CASTQSLILYNEQFF

V: TRBV12-3/TRBV12-4
D: -
CDR3: CASSRQSNTEAFF

V: TRBV27
D: TRBD1
CDR3: CASRFAGGDQPQHF

V: TRBV11-2
D: -
CDR3: CASSLNSPAVASYEQYF

V: TRBV5-5
D: -
CDR3: CASSLSSGRTEAFF

V: TRBV6-2/TRBV6-3
D: -
CDR3: CARGTQTGELFF

V: TRBV29-1
D: -
CDR3: CSVRRVLNEKLFF

V: TRBV3-1
D: -
CDR3: CASSQDVGKWNF

V: TRBV6-2/TRBV6-3
D: -
CDR3: CASSYRRRETQYF

V: TRBV15
D: TRBD2
CDR3: CATSRQLAGGPLGETQYF

V: TRBV12-3/TRBV12-4
D: -
CDR3: CASSLAGLLLGLQFF

V: TRBV7-2
D: -
CDR3: CASSNTGNSPLHF

V: TRBV6-1
D: TRBD1
CDR3: CASTRGQGRITDTQYF

V: TRBV20-1
D: TRBD1
CDR3: CSARDRGGNEKLFF

V: TRBV5-1
D: -
CDR3: CASSLPSFPGNTIYF

V: TRBV27
D: -
CDR3: CASSLRQADTQYF

V: TRBV29-1
D: -
CDR3: CSVDPGGGVWAFF

V: TRBV5-4
D: -
CDR3: CASSSEGQAYNEQFF

V: TRBV20-1
D: -
CDR3: CSARVGGYSPLHF

V: TRBV2
D: -
CDR3: CASSEGERRQPQHF

V: TRBV5-1
D: -
CDR3: CASSLDSSYNEQFF

V: TRBV2
D: -
CDR3: CASSEGRAGAYSNQPQHF

V: TRBV6-2/TRBV6-3
D: -
CDR3: CASSAGWELFF

V: TRBV19
D: TRBD2
CDR3: CASSLGLAGNEQFF

V: TRBV5-1
D: TRBD2
CDR3: CASSLGTSGPYEQYF

V: TRBV18
D: -
CDR3: CASSPLAASYNEQFF

V: TRBV13
D: TRBD2
CDR3: CASSQTGTSLNEQFF

V: TRBV4-3
D: -
CDR3: CASSRNPGPDTQYF

V: TRBV7-8
D: -
CDR3: CASSLSLGAGYTF

V: TRBV7-2
D: TRBD1
CDR3: CASSLHAGGKNYGYTF

V: TRBV12-3/TRBV12-4
D: TRBD2
CDR3: CASMFGGYQETQYF

V: TRBV7-2
D: -
CDR3: CASASGGGNEQFF

V: TRBV28
D: -
CDR3: CASSFSLGGNEQFF

V: TRBV3-1
D: TRBD2
CDR3: CASSQVSGNYEQYF

V: TRBV7-8
D: -
CDR3: CASSLKMGDQPQHF

V: TRBV20-1
D: -
CDR3: CSASSYRDTEAFF

V: TRBV11-2
D: TRBD1
CDR3: CASSKETGYRRSYNEQFF

V: TRBV7-9
D: -
CDR3: CASSGLQGLFSGANVLTF

V: TRBV11-2
D: TRBD2
CDR3: CASTSGGGLQYF

V: TRBV6-9
D: TRBD1
CDR3: CASSLTGGGNEAFF

V: TRBV19
D: -
CDR3: CASSIGQGRRSNQPQHF

V: TRBV7-9
D: -
CDR3: CASSTSGQLNIQYF

V: TRBV7-2
D: -
CDR3: CASSLEGRRLLYGYTF

V: TRBV28
D: -
CDR3: CASSMDRHDGYTF

V: TRBV4-3
D: TRBD1
CDR3: CASSADRGYEQYF

V: TRBV5-1
D: -
CDR3: CASSLTGSNEQYF

V: TRBV5-6
D: -
CDR3: CASSLPGRATDTQYF

V: TRBV10-2
D: -
CDR3: CASIGQPSYNEQFF

V: TRBV5-1
D: TRBD2
CDR3: CASSLGLAGGVYNGQFF

V: TRBV20-1
D: -
CDR3: CSAFGAGNEKLFF